The 22 T cell receptor beta chains below were found in one sample sequenced in a study of blood T cell repertoires in COVID-19 (dated by TCRdb to between 2020 and 2021). The method was the immunoSEQ multiplex PCR assay. Drawn from immuneACCESS, this table holds only the in-frame rearrangements with V and J called that TCRdb kept. Clones are partly lost; checked studies trace under half to an unresolved V gene and leave the rest unexplained. The sample table contains under 450,000 clones; only one count was recorded for approximately 90% of them. Clones ranked in the top ten supply approximately 1.5% of the sample. Sequenced material: peripheral blood. These receptors were taken from a woman in her thirties or forties with COVID-19, enrolled during active disease.

The chain joins TRBV30 to TRBJ2-5, with 9 bases fitting TRBD2. V dropped 7 bases and J dropped 4; count of bases not matched to a gene: 4. This CDR3 contains 12 residues. Germline values: CDR1 GTSNPN, CDR2 SVGIG (reference sequence). This CDR3 is CALSGGLETQYF. CDR3 nucleotide sequence: TGTGCCTTAAGCGGGGGGTTAGAGACCCAGTACTTC.

The chain links TRBV5-1 to TRBJ2-2; D is possibly TRBD2 (7 bases). The CDR3 contains 17 residues. Trimming pared 0 bases from V and 2 bases from J, leaving 14 bases between. Per the germline V gene, CDR1 is SGHRS and CDR2 is YFSETQ. The CDR3 DNA sequence: TGCGCCAGCAGCTTGGCGGGGGGCAACCTTAACACCGGGGAGCTGTTTTTT. This gives the protein CASSLAGGNLNTGELFF.

V usage is TRBV3-1 (or the pseudogene TRBV3-2) and J usage is TRBJ2-5; 9 positions match TRBD2. The V segment lost 0 bases and the J segment 3 bases; nucleotides outside the gene matches: 5. Germline CDR1 and CDR2: LGHDT and YNNKEL (reference sequence). The CDR3 is 16 amino acids. DNA for the CDR3: TGTGCCAGCAGCCAAGATGGCCAGCGGGGGGAAGAGACCCAGTACTTC. Its translation: CASSQDGQRGEETQYF.

A single count supports this clone. Other nucleotide sequences in the sample specify the same CDR3. This chain connects TRBV2 to TRBJ2-3; D gene ambiguous. Germline values: CDR1 SNHLY, CDR2 FYNNEI. V lost 2 bases and J 4 bases, leaving 4 bases between the germline ends. The CDR3 runs 12 residues. The CDR3 here is CASSERADTQYF. The CDR3, as DNA: TGTGCCAGCAGTGAAAGAGCAGATACGCAGTATTTT. The full variable domain, rest sourced from reference TRBV2 and TRBJ2-3, is EPEVTQTPSHQVTQMGQEVILRCVPISNHLYFYWYRQILGQKVEFLVSFYNNEISEKSEIFDDQFSVERPDGSNFTLKIRSTKLEDSAMYFCASSERADTQYFGPGTRLTVL.

The chain couples TRBV2 to TRBJ1-4, with D unclear. Trimming shortened V by 1 base and J by 3 bases, and 12 bases separated the two germline ends. Germline V gene data show CDR1 as SNHLY and CDR2 as FYNNEI. The length of the CDR3 is 16 residues. The CDR3 region is CASSEGGLSSNEKLFF. CDR3 in DNA: TGTGCCAGCAGTGAAGGAGGGCTTTCCTCTAATGAAAAACTGTTTTTT.

V is TRBV7-3 and J is TRBJ2-1, with TRBD1 as a possible D gene (6 bases). The length of the CDR3 is 14 residues. Germline CDR1 reads SGHTA; CDR2 reads FQGTGA. V lost 2 bases and J 7 bases, leaving 12 bases between the germline ends. The CDR3 nucleotides are TGTGCCAGCAGCTTATTTGGGGGCGATAATGAGCAGTTCTTC. It translates to CASSLFGGDNEQFF.

The rearrangement joins TRBV7-2 to TRBJ1-3, with 8 bases fitting TRBD1. V trimming: 1 base; J trimming: 4 bases; junction bases outside the gene matches: 9. The CDR3 contains 17 residues. Per the germline V gene, CDR1 is SGHTA and CDR2 is FQGNSA. The CDR3: CASSLVRQGLGGNTIYF. The CDR3 nucleotides read TGTGCCAGCAGCTTAGTTCGACAGGGGTTGGGGGGAAACACCATATATTTT.

This sequence joins TRBV18 and TRBJ2-7; 8 bases map to TRBD1. There are 13 residues in the CDR3. Losses at the gene ends were 3 bases for V and 2 bases for J; bases not matched to a gene: 0. The germline gives CDR1 KGHSH, CDR2 LQKENI. CDR3 sequence: CASSPTGAYEQYF. Here the CDR3 DNA reads TGTGCCAGCTCACCGACAGGGGCCTACGAGCAGTACTTC.

V and J are TRBV30 and TRBJ1-5, with D maybe TRBD1 (5 bases). Germline assignment: CDR1 GTSNPN and CDR2 SVGIG (reference sequence). CDR3 length: 15 amino acids. V was clipped by 1 base and J by 9 bases, with 19 bases between them. In nucleotides, the CDR3 is TGTGCCTGGAGTGGGGGACGCCCGGGAGGAGGGCCCCAGCATTTT. Its translation is CAWSGGRPGGGPQHF. Full variable domain (remainder filled in from reference TRBV30 and TRBJ1-5): SQTIHQWPATLVQPVGSPLSLECTVEGTSNPNLYWYRQAAGRGLQLLFYSVGIGQISSEVPQNLSASRPQDRQFILSSKKLLLSDSGFYLCAWSGGRPGGGPQHFGDGTRLSIL.

The chain employs TRBV7-8 and TRBJ2-3, with 10 nucleotides matching TRBD2. V lost 2 bases and J lost 3; bases outside the gene matches: 5. CDR3 length: 16 amino acids. Germline CDR1 reads SGHVS; CDR2 reads FQNEAQ. CDR3 sequence: CASSLMPSGSTDTQYF. CDR3 DNA sequence: TGTGCCAGCAGCTTAATGCCTAGCGGGAGTACAGATACGCAGTATTTT.

The chain recombines TRBV11-2 with TRBJ2-7; perhaps TRBD1 as D (6 bases). Germline values: CDR1 SGHAT, CDR2 FQNNGV. The CDR3 has 15 residues. V lost 1 base and J lost 2, with 12 bases in between. The CDR3 region is CASSLVWTEAYEQYF. The CDR3 nucleotides read TGTGCCAGCAGCTTAGTTTGGACAGAAGCCTACGAGCAGTACTTC.

The V gene is TRBV11-2, the J gene TRBJ1-1; 7 bases agree with TRBD1. V trimming: 6 bases; J trimming: 5 bases; junction bases outside the gene matches: 9. The V gene's germline CDR1 is SGHAT and CDR2 FQNNGV. This CDR3 is 14 amino acids long. CDR3 DNA sequence: TGTGCCAGCAGATTGACAGGGTTCGGAACTGAAGCTTTCTTT. Encoded protein: CASRLTGFGTEAFF.

This chain joins TRBV5-6 and TRBJ2-3; 11 bases align to TRBD1. The CDR3 covers 14 residues. Germline CDR1 reads SGHDT; CDR2 reads YYEEEE. Germline trimming cut 4 bases from V and 5 bases from J; bases unmatched to any gene: 3. The CDR3 DNA is TGTGCCAGCAGCCCGGGACAGGGGGTAGATACGCAGTATTTT. Protein: CASSPGQGVDTQYF.

V usage is TRBV5-1 and J usage is TRBJ2-3, with D tentatively TRBD2 (6 bases). The germline V gene has CDR1 SGHRS and CDR2 YFSETQ. CDR3 length: 17 residues. Between the trimmed V and J ends, which lost 0 bases and 6 bases, there was a span of 20 bases. The CDR3 nucleotides read TGCGCCAGCAGCTTGGTCCTTGGGGGGAGGTCGAGTGATACGCAGTATTTT. Its translation is CASSLVLGGRSSDTQYF.

Remarks on this clone: Other nucleotide sequences in the sample specify the same CDR3. The genes are TRBV7-2 and TRBJ1-2; D is undetermined. The CDR3 spans 12 residues. V was clipped by 5 bases and J by 5 bases, with 9 bases between them. CDR1 is SGHTA, CDR2 FQGNSA, per germline. The CDR3 nucleotides read TGTGCCAGCAGCCTCTCCGGTTATGGCTACACCTTC. It translates to CASSLSGYGYTF.

This clone was counted between two and nine times. The chain couples TRBV7-3 to TRBJ2-7; 7 bases are shared with TRBD1. Germline lookup yields CDR1 SGHTA and CDR2 FQGTGA. V lost 8 bases to trimming and J lost 2 bases; unmatched junction nucleotides: 9. The CDR3 extends over 14 amino acids. The CDR3 coding sequence is TGTGCCAGCGGACGGACAGGCGCTGCCTACGAGCAGTACTTC. Translated, it gives CASGRTGAAYEQYF.

This chain links TRBV5-1 with TRBJ2-7; 8 nucleotides match TRBD1. V lost 4 bases and J lost 5; bases outside the gene matches: 8. Germline CDR1 SGHRS, CDR2 YFSETQ. The CDR3 is 14 residues long. CDR3 region: CASSVGQGSNEQYF. The CDR3 DNA sequence: TGCGCCAGCAGCGTTGGACAGGGCAGCAACGAGCAGTACTTC. The variable domain in full, with the rest retrieved from reference TRBV5-1 and TRBJ2-7, is KAGVTQTPRYLIKTRGQQVTLSCSPISGHRSVSWYQQTPGQGLQFLFEYFSETQRNKGNFPGRFSGRQFSNSRSEMNVSTLELGDSALYLCASSVGQGSNEQYFGPGTRLTVT.

This clone was seen just once. The chain combines TRBV7-9 with TRBJ1-3; TRBD1 aligns across 7 bases. The germline V gene encodes CDR1 SEHNR and CDR2 FQNEAQ (reference sequence). The CDR3 loop spans 14 amino acids. Trimming took 5 bases from V and 4 from J; bases not matched to a gene: 5. In nucleotides, the CDR3 is TGTGCCAGCAGCAAAGACAGGGCGGGAAACACCATATATTTT. Residues: CASSKDRAGNTIYF.

The chain couples TRBV11-2 to TRBJ2-7; TRBD1 is a possible D gene (6 bases). V lost 5 bases, J lost 5 bases, and 16 bases lay in between. This CDR3 contains 14 residues. CDR1 is SGHAT, CDR2 FQNNGV, per germline. CDR3 protein: CASSPRDKRNEQYF. CDR3 DNA: TGTGCCAGCAGCCCCCGGGACAAGAGGAACGAGCAGTACTTC.

This chain joins TRBV10-3 and TRBJ1-1, with 8 positions matching TRBD1. After removal of 3 bases from V and 10 bases from J, the junction contained 4 bases not matched to a gene. CDR3 size: 12 residues. Germline lookup yields CDR1 ENHRY and CDR2 SYGVKD. This chain's CDR3 is CAISDTGTGAFF. CDR3 bases: TGTGCCATCAGTGATACCGGGACAGGAGCTTTCTTT.

The chain couples TRBV6-5 to TRBJ1-1; no reliable D call. Germline CDR1 MNHEY, CDR2 SVGAGI. The V end was cut by 6 bases, the J end by 1 base, with 12 bases between. The CDR3 is 14 amino acids. The CDR3 DNA reads TGTGCCAGCAGCGAGGCCGGAGGGAACACTGAAGCTTTCTTT. Translating it yields CASSEAGGNTEAFF.

J is TRBJ1-5 and V is TRBV28; a possible D gene is TRBD1 (6 bases). The CDR3 spans 16 residues. The V gene lost 3 bases and the J gene lost 2 bases, with 14 bases spanning the gap. Germline V gene sequence: CDR1 MDHEN, CDR2 SYDVKM. The CDR3 DNA reads as TGTGCCAGCAGTTTGTCGTTGGCAGGGGGCAATCAGCCCCAGCATTTT. Amino acid sequence: CASSLSLAGGNQPQHF.